Included here is one T cell receptor beta chain sequence, with context. The antigen is undetermined. The data were obtained in a study of shared clonotypes between healthy human individuals. The CDR3 runs 14 residues. Germline CDR1 and CDR2: SNHLY and FYNNEI. Trimming took off 8 bases at V and 3 bases at J, with 17 bases between the two ends. Template for every sorted-subset replicate PCR totaled about 0.2 ug DNA, around 33,000 T cell genomes. Using immunoSEQ multiplex PCR, the repertoire was profiled, and TCRdb retains in-frame clones only, with some absent. Here the sample spans about 650,000 clones, 95% to 96% being singletons. Study results and caveats: A handful of donors had roughly 5% of their naive CD4 clonotypes in common.

Naive CD8 cells, CD45RO-negative and positively selected for CCR7, excluded terminally differentiated effector memory CD45RA+ cells. The sample consisted of naive CD8+ T cells sorted from blood. The chain carries TRBV2 and TRBJ2-7; D remains ambiguous. The receptor was derived from a woman in her 30s in good health. The CDR3: CASSGQNPHYEQYF. CDR3 sequence (DNA): TGTGCCAGCTCTGGTCAAAACCCCCACTACGAGCAGTACTTC.